This section outlines one T cell receptor (beta chain) sequence together with its context. Sequencing used immunoSEQ multiplex PCR; TCRdb keeps in-frame clones, though not all of them. The sample yields roughly 2.5 million clones, 90% to 95% seen once. This sample is part of a study of shared clonotypes between healthy human individuals. The sequence came from a man aged 18 to 29 in good health. What was sequenced was naive CD4+ T cells sorted from blood. Noted subset: CD45RA+ positively selected.

CDR3 loop: CASSEILAGGGEQYF. The CDR3 nucleotides read TGTGCCAGCAGTGAAATTCTAGCGGGGGGAGGCGAGCAGTACTTC. V gene TRBV6-1 combines with J gene TRBJ2-7; TRBD2 matches at 11 bases. The V gene end was trimmed by 2 bases and the J gene end by 6 bases; junction bases not matched to a gene: 6. Germline assignment: CDR1 MNHNS and CDR2 SASEGT. This CDR3 is built from 15 residues.